Detailed here is one T cell receptor (beta chain). The antigen remains unidentified. With a much larger clone just one base away, this may be a read error. The J segment lost 1 base and the V segment lost 4 bases, leaving 11 bases of the junction unmatched. The germline CDR1 and CDR2 sequences are MDHEN and SYDVKM. The CDR3 contains 17 residues. Three rounds of nested PCR, following a modified ARM-PCR protocol, produced the TCRbeta library. TCRdb ran MiXCR on the multiplex PCR reads and lists one entry per CDR3 protein. The top ten hold under 45% of the sample, which has some 100,000 distinct CDR3 sequences, around 80% seen once. This sample is part of a study of tumor and adjacent non-tumor tissue in lung cancer. Background on the study: The cohort had approximately 13 adenocarcinoma, a couple of squamous cell and 1 small cell patients. Aged about 31 to 76 years, patients included 10 men and 4 or 5 women with stage I to III disease. Samples averaged approximately 4.2 million productive TCRbeta reads each.

No cell sorting was done before RNA was extracted from the tissue. Study observations and caveats: In normal lung, the top 100 clones were significantly more dominant than in tumor.

The source material was lung tumor tissue. The receptor was isolated from a woman aged 60-75 years with non-small cell lung cancer. V and J are TRBV28 and TRBJ2-3; 7 nucleotides line up with TRBD2. The CDR3 is CASSSSAAGEGTDTQYF. CDR3 sequence (DNA): TGTGCCAGCAGTTCATCCGCGGCGGGGGAAGGCACAGATACGCAGTATTTT.